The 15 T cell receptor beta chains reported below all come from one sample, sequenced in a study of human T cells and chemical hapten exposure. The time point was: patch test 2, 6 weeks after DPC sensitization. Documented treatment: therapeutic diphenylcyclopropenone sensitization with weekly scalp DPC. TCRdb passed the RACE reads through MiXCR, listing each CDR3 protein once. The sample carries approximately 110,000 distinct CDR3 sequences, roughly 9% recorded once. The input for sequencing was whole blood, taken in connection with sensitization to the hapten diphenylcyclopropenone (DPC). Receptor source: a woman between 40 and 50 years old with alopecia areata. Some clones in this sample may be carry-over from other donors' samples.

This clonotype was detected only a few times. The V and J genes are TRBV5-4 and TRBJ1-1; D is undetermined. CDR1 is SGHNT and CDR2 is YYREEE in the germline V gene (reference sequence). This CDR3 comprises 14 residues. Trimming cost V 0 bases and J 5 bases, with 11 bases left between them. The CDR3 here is CASSLAGGQTEAFF. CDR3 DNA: TGTGCCAGCAGCTTGGCCGGCGGGCAGACTGAAGCTTTCTTT.

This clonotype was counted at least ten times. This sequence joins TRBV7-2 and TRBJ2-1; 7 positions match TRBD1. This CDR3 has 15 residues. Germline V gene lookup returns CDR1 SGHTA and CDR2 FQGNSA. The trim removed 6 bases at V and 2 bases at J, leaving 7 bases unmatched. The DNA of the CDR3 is TGTGCCAGCAGACCGGACAGGAGTGCCTACAATGAGCAGTTCTTC. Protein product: CASRPDRSAYNEQFF.

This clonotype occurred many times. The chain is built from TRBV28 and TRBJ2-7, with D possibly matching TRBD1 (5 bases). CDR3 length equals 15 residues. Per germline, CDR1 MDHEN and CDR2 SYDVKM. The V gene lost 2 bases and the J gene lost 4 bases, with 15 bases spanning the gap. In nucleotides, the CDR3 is TGTGCCAGCAGTTTAACCTACCAGGGAAGTTACGAGCAGTACTTC. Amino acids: CASSLTYQGSYEQYF.

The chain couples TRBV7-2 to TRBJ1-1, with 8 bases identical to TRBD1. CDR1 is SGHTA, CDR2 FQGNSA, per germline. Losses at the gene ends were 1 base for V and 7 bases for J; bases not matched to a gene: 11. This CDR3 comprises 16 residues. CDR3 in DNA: TGTGCCAGCAGCTTAGGGGGAGTCAGGGGGCTATTTGAAGCTTTCTTT. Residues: CASSLGGVRGLFEAFF.

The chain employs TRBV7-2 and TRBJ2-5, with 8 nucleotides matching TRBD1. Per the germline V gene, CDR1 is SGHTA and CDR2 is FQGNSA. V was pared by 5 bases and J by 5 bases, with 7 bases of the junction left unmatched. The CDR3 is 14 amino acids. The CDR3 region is CASSPTGGRETQYF. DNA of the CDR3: TGTGCCAGCAGCCCCACAGGGGGACGGGAGACCCAGTACTTC.

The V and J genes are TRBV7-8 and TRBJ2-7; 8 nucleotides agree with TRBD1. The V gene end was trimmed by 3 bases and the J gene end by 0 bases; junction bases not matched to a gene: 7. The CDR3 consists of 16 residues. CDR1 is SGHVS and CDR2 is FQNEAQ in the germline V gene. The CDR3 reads CASSFPGQDFSYEQYF. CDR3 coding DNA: TGTGCCAGCAGCTTTCCGGGACAGGACTTCTCCTACGAGCAGTACTTC.

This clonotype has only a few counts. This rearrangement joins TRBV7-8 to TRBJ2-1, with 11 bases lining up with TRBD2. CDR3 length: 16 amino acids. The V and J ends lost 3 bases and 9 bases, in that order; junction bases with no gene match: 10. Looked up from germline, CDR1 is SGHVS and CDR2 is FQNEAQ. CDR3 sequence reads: CASSLFGLAGGSEQFF. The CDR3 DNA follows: TGTGCCAGCAGCTTGTTTGGGCTAGCGGGGGGTAGTGAGCAGTTCTTC.

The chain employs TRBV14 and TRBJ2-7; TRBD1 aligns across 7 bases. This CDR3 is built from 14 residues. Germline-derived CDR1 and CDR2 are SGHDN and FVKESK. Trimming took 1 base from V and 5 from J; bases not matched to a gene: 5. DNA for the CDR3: TGTGCCAGCAGCCAAGGCAGGGGGACCCACGAGCAGTACTTC. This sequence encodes CASSQGRGTHEQYF.

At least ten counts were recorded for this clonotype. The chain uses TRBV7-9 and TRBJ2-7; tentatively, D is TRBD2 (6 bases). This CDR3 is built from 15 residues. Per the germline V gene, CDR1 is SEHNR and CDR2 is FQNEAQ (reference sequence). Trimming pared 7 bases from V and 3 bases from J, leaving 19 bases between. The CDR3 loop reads CASTSGGQALYEQYF. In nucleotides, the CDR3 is TGTGCCAGCACCTCCGGAGGGCAGGCCCTCTACGAGCAGTACTTC.

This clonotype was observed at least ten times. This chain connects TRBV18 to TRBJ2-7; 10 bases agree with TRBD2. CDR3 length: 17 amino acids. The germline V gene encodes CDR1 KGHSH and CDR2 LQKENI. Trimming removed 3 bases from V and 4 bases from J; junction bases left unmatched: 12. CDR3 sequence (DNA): TGTGCCAGCTCACCTCTAGGGAGCGGGGGGGCTGAGTACGAGCAGTACTTC. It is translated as CASSPLGSGGAEYEQYF.

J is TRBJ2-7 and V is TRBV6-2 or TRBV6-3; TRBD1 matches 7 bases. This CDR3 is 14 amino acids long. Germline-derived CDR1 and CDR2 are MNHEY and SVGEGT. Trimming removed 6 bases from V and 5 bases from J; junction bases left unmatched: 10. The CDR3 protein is CASRNAGTVDEQYF. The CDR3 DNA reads TGTGCCAGCAGAAACGCCGGGACAGTGGACGAGCAGTACTTC.

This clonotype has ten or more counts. CDR3 sequence reads: CATSDLPGGTDTQYF. CDR3 bases: TGTGCCACCAGTGATTTGCCGGGGGGCACAGATACGCAGTATTTT. The chain joins TRBV24-1 to TRBJ2-3; TRBD2 is a possible D gene (6 bases). Germline-derived CDR1 and CDR2 are KGHDR and SFDVKD. V was trimmed by 0 bases and J by 1 base, leaving 7 bases between them. The CDR3 covers 15 residues.

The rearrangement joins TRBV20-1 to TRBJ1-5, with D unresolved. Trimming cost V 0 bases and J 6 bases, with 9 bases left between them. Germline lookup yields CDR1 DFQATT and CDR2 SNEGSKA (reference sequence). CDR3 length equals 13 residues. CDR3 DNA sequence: TGCAGTGCTAGAGAGGCAGCTGGTCAGCCCCAGCATTTT. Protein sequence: CSAREAAGQPQHF.

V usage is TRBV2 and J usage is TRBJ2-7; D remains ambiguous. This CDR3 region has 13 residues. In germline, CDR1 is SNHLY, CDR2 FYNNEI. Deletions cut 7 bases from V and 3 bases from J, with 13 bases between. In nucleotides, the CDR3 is TGTGCCAGCATCCCCGAAGAGAGCTACGAGCAGTACTTC. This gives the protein CASIPEESYEQYF.

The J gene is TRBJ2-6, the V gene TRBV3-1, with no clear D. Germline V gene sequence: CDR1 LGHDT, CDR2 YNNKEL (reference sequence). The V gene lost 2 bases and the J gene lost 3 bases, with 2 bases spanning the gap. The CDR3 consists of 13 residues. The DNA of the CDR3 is TGTGCCAGCAGCCAAATTGGGGCCAACGTCCTGACTTTC. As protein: CASSQIGANVLTF.